This T cell receptor beta chain was profiled in a study of CD8 T cells in Susac syndrome (dated by TCRdb to between 2018 and 2020). In terms of the full investigation: Whether CD8+ T cell activation and differentiation in Susac syndrome was antigen driven was tested using repertoire sequencing. The clonality of the CD8+ T cell repertoire was compared across over 10 healthy donors, around 14 Susac syndrome patients and about 16 multiple sclerosis patients.

RNA was extracted using the RNeasy kit, and about 0.45 to 1 ug of the RNA was reverse transcribed with random hexamers. The immunoSEQ multiplex PCR assay, which covers 54 Vbeta and 13 Jbeta segments, was used to amplify TCR beta CDR3 regions. PCR amplification bias was corrected using a synthetic template baseline for primer optimization and computational correction. As for the authors' bioinformatics: Only productive sequences were kept, with reads annotated to V, D and J genes according to IMGT and analyzed in immunoSEQ Analyzer. To calculate clonality, Shannon entropy was normalized by log2 of the number of productive unique sequences and then subtracted from one. For each patient and control, public and private clones were evaluated within the 100 most prevalent clones. Clones were defined as Susac-specific if absent from the healthy and MS cohorts, from over a thousand published viral clones and from other ImmuneACCESS disease sequences. The public reads were reprocessed in TCRdb via fastp at Q25 and MiXCR, keeping in-frame beta chains. One record per CDR3 amino acid sequence lists the most common genes and DNA. None of the V and J calls come from the authors' own analysis; TCRdb made them. The sample contains roughly 67,000 distinct CDR3 sequences, about 95% of them found a single time. The top ten clonotypes cover about 0.4% of the sample.

The study at large found these results: The number of individuals in the TCR sequencing and HLA analysis was acknowledged as relatively small.

As concerns this clonotype: Which antigen it targets is not known. Base qualities are not at hand, and no much larger clone is one base apart.

Peripheral blood CD8+ and CD4+ T cells from healthy donors, Susac syndrome patients and multiple sclerosis patients were profiled by high-throughput TCR beta sequencing. Multiple sclerosis controls were treatment-naive patients with stable or active relapsing-remitting disease fulfilling revised McDonald criteria. Bulk CD8+ and CD4+ T cells were purified by magnetic negative isolation, whereas CD8+ TEMRA cells were enriched by FACS. Blood was collected in EDTA tubes and processed within 24 hours, with PBMCs isolated through density gradient centrifugation. PBMCs intended for TCR sequencing were cryopreserved in liquid nitrogen and thawed later in a water bath at 37 degrees C. A purity of at least 90% was achieved for sorted or isolated CD4+, CD8+ and CD8+ TEMRA cells. There are 15 amino acids in the CDR3, from cysteine to phenylalanine inclusive. The DNA shown is the 45-base CDR3, in frame from base 1. CDR1 and CDR2, per the germline V gene, are WSHSY and SAAADI. Here V drops 7 bases and J drops 3 bases, and the junction holds 9 bases not matched to any gene.

The sequence is built from TRBV10-2 and TRBJ2-3, and TRBD1 aligns with 8 junction nucleotides. This clonotype was obtained from a human donor with multiple sclerosis. Material for sequencing was CD8+ T cells from PBMCs. For the CDR3, the sequence is CASTTSGTGTDTQYF. The DNA sequence is given as TGCGCCAGCACCACGTCCGGGACAGGAACAGATACGCAGTATTTT.